The 18 T cell receptor beta chains below were found in one sample sequenced in a study of CD8 T cell repertoires and HIV-1 epitope variants. These TCRs' antigens remain unknown. Assay used: immunoSEQ multiplex PCR; TCRdb lists only in-frame clones, some missing. The table lists approximately 5,000 clones, approximately 70% of them singletons. Sequenced input: cultured CD8+ T cells derived from PBMCs. The receptors come from a male donor with HIV.

This CDR3 is CASIPEGTGVPYEQYF. Here the CDR3 DNA reads TGCGCCAGCATCCCTGAGGGGACAGGGGTTCCCTACGAGCAGTACTTC. V usage is TRBV10-2 and J usage is TRBJ2-7; 10 nucleotides agree with TRBD1. Looked up from germline, CDR1 is WSHSY and CDR2 is SAAADI. The CDR3 loop spans 16 amino acids. V was pared by 7 bases and J by 2 bases, with 11 bases of the junction left unmatched.

This clone was seen only a few times. The chain uses TRBV27 and TRBJ2-7; D uncertain. Germline lookup yields CDR1 MNHEY and CDR2 SMNVEV (reference sequence). The V and J ends lost 3 bases and 2 bases respectively, with 14 bases between them. This CDR3 region has 15 residues. The CDR3 sequence: CASSFAGTSTYEQYF. The CDR3 region has the DNA TGTGCCAGCAGTTTTGCAGGTACGAGTACCTACGAGCAGTACTTC.

V gene TRBV28 combines with J gene TRBJ2-3; 9 positions agree with TRBD1. The CDR3 totals 16 residues. Germline trimming cut 5 bases from V and 6 bases from J; bases unmatched to any gene: 12. CDR1 is MDHEN and CDR2 is SYDVKM in the germline V gene. The CDR3 loop is CASSPTHHRGLDTQYF. For the CDR3, the DNA is TGTGCCAGCAGTCCTACCCATCACAGGGGGCTGGATACGCAGTATTTT. Based on the CDR3 plus reference TRBV28 and TRBJ2-3, the full variable domain is DVKVTQSSRYLVKRTGEKVFLECVQDMDHENMFWYRQDPGLGLRLIYFSYDVKMKEKGDIPEGYSVSREKKERFSLILESASTNQTSMYLCASSPTHHRGLDTQYFGPGTRLTVL.

The rearrangement uses TRBV6-6 and TRBJ1-4; TRBD1 matches at 7 bases. The V segment lost 5 bases and the J segment 11 bases; nucleotides outside the gene matches: 11. Germline CDR1 is MNHNY and CDR2 is SVGAGI (reference sequence). CDR3 size: 14 residues. CDR3 sequence: CASSPGQALTKLFF. The CDR3 nucleotides read TGTGCCAGCAGTCCAGGACAGGCTCTAACGAAACTGTTTTTT.

The rearrangement uses TRBV6-1 and TRBJ2-7; the D gene is possibly TRBD1 (5 bases). This CDR3 region has 15 residues. From germline, CDR1 is MNHNS and CDR2 SASEGT. The V end lost 1 base, the J end lost 1 base, and 11 bases lay between the germline ends. DNA of the CDR3: TGTGCCAGCAGTGAAGGGACAACCAGGTCCTACGAGCAGTACTTC. Translated, it gives CASSEGTTRSYEQYF.

This clone was recorded only once. This chain connects TRBV7-8 to TRBJ1-4, with TRBD1 matching over 7 bases. V was clipped by 5 bases and J by 2 bases; unmatched bases: 5. Per germline, CDR1 SGHVS and CDR2 FQNEAQ. The CDR3 loop spans 15 amino acids. This CDR3 is CASSPTGWTNEKLFF. The CDR3 DNA reads as TGTGCCAGCAGCCCGACAGGGTGGACTAATGAAAAACTGTTTTTT.

The chain combines TRBV5-4 with TRBJ1-1, with a possible D match to TRBD1 (5 bases). Germline lookup yields CDR1 SGHNT and CDR2 YYREEE (reference sequence). The CDR3 consists of 13 residues. V was clipped by 2 bases and J by 4 bases, with 9 bases between them. CDR3: CASSFGGGTEAFF. DNA of the CDR3: TGTGCCAGCAGCTTTGGGGGGGGCACTGAAGCTTTCTTT.

This clone was counted only a few times. CDR3 sequence: CASSLEVNTEAFF. DNA for the CDR3: TGTGCCAGCAGCTTAGAGGTGAACACTGAAGCTTTCTTT. The chain joins TRBV11-3 to TRBJ1-1; D is unclear. V dropped 0 bases and J dropped 0 bases, with 2 bases sitting between them. CDR1 SGHNT and CDR2 YENEEA come from the germline V gene. This CDR3 has 13 residues.

The genes are TRBV5-4 and TRBJ2-7; the D gene is possibly TRBD1 (5 bases). Germline loops: CDR1 SGHNT, CDR2 YYREEE (reference sequence). The ends were cut back, 4 bases at V and 2 bases at J, with 13 bases in the middle. The CDR3 is 14 amino acids. The DNA for the CDR3 is TGTGCCAGCAGCGACTCGACAGTTACCTACGAGCAGTACTTC. As protein: CASSDSTVTYEQYF.

This clone was seen a single time. V is TRBV5-6 and J is TRBJ2-5, with D tentatively TRBD2 (5 bases). The V end lost 4 bases, the J end lost 5 bases, and 18 bases lay between the germline ends. The germline V gene encodes CDR1 SGHDT and CDR2 YYEEEE. The CDR3 is 15 amino acids. The chain's CDR3 is CASSVGLEVWETQYF. CDR3 nucleotide sequence: TGTGCCAGCAGCGTTGGACTGGAAGTGTGGGAGACCCAGTACTTC.

V is TRBV2 and J is TRBJ2-2, with TRBD1 as a possible D gene (5 bases). V lost 7 bases and J 1 base, leaving 7 bases between the germline ends. The CDR3 length is 13 residues. The germline V gene has CDR1 SNHLY and CDR2 FYNNEI. The CDR3, as DNA: TGTGCCAGCACACAGGAGAACACCGGGGAGCTGTTTTTT. It yields the protein CASTQENTGELFF. The full variable domain, its missing parts supplied by reference TRBV2 and TRBJ2-2, is EPEVTQTPSHQVTQMGQEVILRCVPISNHLYFYWYRQILGQKVEFLVSFYNNEISEKSEIFDDQFSVERPDGSNFTLKIRSTKLEDSAMYFCASTQENTGELFFGEGSRLTVL.

This clone turned up a few times. The J gene is TRBJ2-1, the V gene TRBV5-6; D perhaps matches TRBD2 (6 bases). Germline CDR1 reads SGHDT; CDR2 reads YYEEEE. V was cut by 0 bases and J by 11 bases, with 12 bases left in between. The CDR3 length is 13 residues. This CDR3 is CASSLEVAGQQFF. The CDR3 coding sequence is TGTGCCAGCAGCTTGGAGGTGGCGGGGCAGCAGTTCTTC.

The rearrangement uses TRBV4-1 and TRBJ2-1; 9 bases match TRBD2. This CDR3 contains 17 residues. V dropped 0 bases and J dropped 4; count of bases not matched to a gene: 7. The germline gives CDR1 MGHRA, CDR2 YSYEKL. CDR3 sequence reads: CASSQDRPSGVYNEQFF. CDR3 DNA: TGCGCCAGCAGCCAAGACCGCCCTAGCGGGGTTTACAATGAGCAGTTCTTC.

J is TRBJ1-1 and V is TRBV11-2, with D possibly TRBD1 on 6 matching bases. CDR1 SGHAT and CDR2 FQNNGV come from the germline V gene. V shed 3 bases and J shed 5 bases, with 10 bases lying between them. This CDR3 contains 13 residues. Here the CDR3 DNA reads TGTGCCAGCAGCTTTAACAGGGTTACTGAAGCTTTCTTT. Encoded protein: CASSFNRVTEAFF.

The chain uses TRBV18 and TRBJ2-1; TRBD2 agrees at 7 bases. The CDR3 loop spans 15 amino acids. V lost 5 bases to trimming and J lost 6 bases; unmatched junction nucleotides: 10. The germline V gene encodes CDR1 KGHSH and CDR2 LQKENI. The CDR3 is CASSSRGDRGNEQFF. The CDR3, as DNA: TGTGCCAGCTCATCACGGGGGGATCGTGGCAATGAGCAGTTCTTC.

The rearrangement joins TRBV5-6 to TRBJ2-7; perhaps D is TRBD1 or TRBD2 (5 bases each). The CDR3 is 13 amino acids. CDR1 is SGHDT, CDR2 YYEEEE, per germline. V was cut by 2 bases and J by 5 bases, with 11 bases left in between. In DNA form, the CDR3 reads TGTGCCAGCAGCTTCGGGGCGATCGACGAGCAGTACTTC. It encodes CASSFGAIDEQYF. The whole variable domain, remainder taken from reference TRBV5-6 and TRBJ2-7, is DAGVTQSPTHLIKTRGQQVTLRCSPKSGHDTVSWYQQALGQGPQFIFQYYEEEERQRGNFPDRFSGHQFPNYSSELNVNALLLGDSALYLCASSFGAIDEQYFGPGTRLTVT.

The chain employs TRBV2 and TRBJ2-1, with D perhaps TRBD2 (5 bases). The CDR3 covers 14 residues. Germline V gene sequence: CDR1 SNHLY, CDR2 FYNNEI. The V end lost 3 bases, the J end lost 3 bases, and 9 bases lay between the germline ends. The CDR3: CASSDIDYYNEQFF. Written as DNA, the CDR3 is TGTGCCAGCAGTGATATAGACTACTACAATGAGCAGTTCTTC.

The chain links TRBV4-3 to TRBJ1-1; no clear D gene. From germline, CDR1 is LGHNA and CDR2 YSLEER. The CDR3 is 15 amino acids. With 0 bases removed from V and 1 base from J, the gap between germline ends came to 9 bases. The CDR3 nucleotides are TGCGCCAGCAGCCAAGATAAGGGCAGGAACACTGAAGCTTTCTTT. It encodes CASSQDKGRNTEAFF.